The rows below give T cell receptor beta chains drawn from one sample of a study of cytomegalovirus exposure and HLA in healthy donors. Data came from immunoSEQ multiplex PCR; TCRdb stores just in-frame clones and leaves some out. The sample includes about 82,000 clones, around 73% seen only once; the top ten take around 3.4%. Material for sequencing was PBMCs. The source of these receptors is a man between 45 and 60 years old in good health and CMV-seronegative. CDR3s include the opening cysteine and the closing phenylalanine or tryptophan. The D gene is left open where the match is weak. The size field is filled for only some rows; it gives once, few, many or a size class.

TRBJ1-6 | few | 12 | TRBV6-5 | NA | CASSYVSSPLHF | TGTGCCAGCAGTTACGTAAGCTCACCCCTCCACTTT
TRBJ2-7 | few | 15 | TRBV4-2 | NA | CASSQDNFSAYEQYF | TGTGCCAGCAGCCAAGATAACTTCAGCGCCTACGAGCAGTACTTC
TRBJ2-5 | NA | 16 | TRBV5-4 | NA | CASSLAGGRGSQTQYF | TGTGCCAGCAGCTTGGCCGGGGGTCGGGGGTCTCAGACCCAGTACTTC
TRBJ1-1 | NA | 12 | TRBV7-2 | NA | CASSSDTPEAFF | TGTGCCAGCAGCTCGGACACTCCTGAAGCTTTCTTT
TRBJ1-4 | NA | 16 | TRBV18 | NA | CASSPPPGTTNEKLFF | TGTGCCAGCTCACCACCCCCGGGGACTACTAATGAAAAACTGTTTTTT
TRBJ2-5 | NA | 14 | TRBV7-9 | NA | CASSLFAVQETQYF | TGTGCCAGCAGCTTATTCGCAGTCCAAGAGACCCAGTACTTC
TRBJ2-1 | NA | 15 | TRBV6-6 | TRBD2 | CASSYSIAGGDEQFF | TGTGCCAGCAGTTACTCGATCGCGGGGGGCGATGAGCAGTTCTTC
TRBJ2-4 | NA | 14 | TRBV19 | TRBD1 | CASSTRDREDIQYF | TGTGCCAGTAGTACCCGGGACAGGGAGGACATTCAGTACTTC
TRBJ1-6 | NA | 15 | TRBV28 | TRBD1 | CASSRDRGYNSPLHF | TGTGCCAGCAGTCGCGACAGGGGGTATAATTCACCCCTCCACTTT
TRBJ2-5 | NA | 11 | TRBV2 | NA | CASKESETQYF | TGTGCCAGCAAGGAGTCGGAGACCCAGTACTTC
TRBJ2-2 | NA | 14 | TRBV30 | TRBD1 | CAWSLGTDTGELFF | TGTGCCTGGAGTCTCGGGACAGACACCGGGGAGCTGTTTTTT
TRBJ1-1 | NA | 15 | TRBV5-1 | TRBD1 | CASFRDRNQNTEAFF | TGCGCCAGCTTCCGGGACAGGAACCAGAACACTGAAGCTTTCTTT
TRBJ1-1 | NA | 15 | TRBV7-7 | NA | CASSNPQALEIEAFF | TGTGCTAGCAGCAATCCCCAGGCCTTAGAGATTGAAGCTTTCTTT
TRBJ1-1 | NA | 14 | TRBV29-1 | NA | CSAGTQTSGTEAFF | TGCAGCGCCGGGACACAAACATCGGGGACTGAAGCTTTCTTT
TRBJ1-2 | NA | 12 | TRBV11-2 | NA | CASSLDRGGYTF | TGTGCCAGCAGCTTAGATCGCGGAGGCTACACCTTC
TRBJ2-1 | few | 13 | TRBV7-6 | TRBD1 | CASSLGGTGEQFF | TGTGCCAGCAGCTTAGGCGGGACAGGAGAGCAGTTCTTC
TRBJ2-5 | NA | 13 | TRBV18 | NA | CASSPPSKETQYF | TGTGCCAGCTCACCACCGAGCAAAGAGACCCAGTACTTC
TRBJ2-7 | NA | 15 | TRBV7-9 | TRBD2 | CASRPQSGGSYEQYF | TGTGCCAGCAGACCTCAGAGCGGGGGTTCCTACGAGCAGTACTTC
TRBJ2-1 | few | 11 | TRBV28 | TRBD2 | CASSGGDEQFF | TGTGCCAGCAGTGGGGGGGATGAGCAGTTCTTC
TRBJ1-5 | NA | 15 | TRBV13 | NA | CASSLGTGRNQPQHF | TGTGCCAGCAGCTTAGGGACAGGAAGGAATCAGCCCCAGCATTTT
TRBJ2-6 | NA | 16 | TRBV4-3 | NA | CASSQDPRPGANVLTF | TGCGCCAGCAGCCAAGACCCGCGGCCTGGGGCCAACGTCCTGACTTTC
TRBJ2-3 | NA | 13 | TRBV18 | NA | CASSPTSTDTQYF | TGTGCCAGCTCACCTACTAGCACAGATACGCAGTATTTT
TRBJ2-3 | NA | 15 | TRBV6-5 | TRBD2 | CASKKKRGATDTQYF | TGTGCCAGCAAGAAGAAGCGGGGGGCCACAGATACGCAGTATTTT
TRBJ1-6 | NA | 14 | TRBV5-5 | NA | CASIRTVYNSPLHF | TGTGCCAGCATCCGGACAGTGTATAATTCACCCCTCCACTTT
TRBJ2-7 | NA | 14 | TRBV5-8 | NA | CASSLAGGSYEQYF | TGTGCCAGCAGCTTGGCCGGCGGATCCTACGAGCAGTACTTC
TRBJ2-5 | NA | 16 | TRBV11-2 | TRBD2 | CASRLGLAGGQETQYF | TGTGCCAGCAGGCTGGGACTAGCGGGGGGGCAAGAGACCCAGTACTTC
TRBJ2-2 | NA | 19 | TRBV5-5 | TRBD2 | CASSRAGLAGGPGTGELFF | TGTGCCAGCAGCAGGGCGGGGCTAGCGGGGGGTCCCGGTACCGGGGAGCTGTTTTTT
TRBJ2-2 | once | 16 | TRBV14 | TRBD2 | CASSLQAGGNAGELFF | TGTGCCAGCAGCCTGCAGGCGGGGGGGAATGCCGGGGAGCTGTTTTTT
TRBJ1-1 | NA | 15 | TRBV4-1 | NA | CASSQAVLANTEAFF | TGCGCCAGCAGCCAAGCAGTTTTAGCGAACACTGAAGCTTTCTTT
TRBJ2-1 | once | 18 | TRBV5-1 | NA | CASSLGLDGGPPNNEQFF | TGCGCCAGCAGCTTGGGACTTGACGGAGGGCCACCAAACAATGAGCAATTCTTC
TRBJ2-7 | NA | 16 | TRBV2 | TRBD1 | CASSRGGDRDLYEQYF | TGTGCCAGCAGCCGTGGGGGGGACAGGGACCTCTACGAGCAGTACTTC
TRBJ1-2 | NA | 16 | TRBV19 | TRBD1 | CATRSNPKGTGLRYTF | TGTGCCACACGCTCTAATCCCAAAGGGACAGGGTTAAGGTACACCTTC
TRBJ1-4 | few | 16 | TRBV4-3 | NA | CASSQDRRGSNEKLFF | TGCGCCAGCAGCCAAGATAGGCGGGGAAGTAATGAAAAACTGTTTTTT
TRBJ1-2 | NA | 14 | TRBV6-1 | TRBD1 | CASSARGQGYGYTF | TGTGCCAGCAGTGCCAGGGGGCAGGGCTATGGCTACACCTTC
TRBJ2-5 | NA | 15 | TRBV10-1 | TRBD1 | CASSEYRGAAETQYF | TGCGCCAGCAGTGAATACAGGGGGGCCGCGGAGACCCAGTACTTC